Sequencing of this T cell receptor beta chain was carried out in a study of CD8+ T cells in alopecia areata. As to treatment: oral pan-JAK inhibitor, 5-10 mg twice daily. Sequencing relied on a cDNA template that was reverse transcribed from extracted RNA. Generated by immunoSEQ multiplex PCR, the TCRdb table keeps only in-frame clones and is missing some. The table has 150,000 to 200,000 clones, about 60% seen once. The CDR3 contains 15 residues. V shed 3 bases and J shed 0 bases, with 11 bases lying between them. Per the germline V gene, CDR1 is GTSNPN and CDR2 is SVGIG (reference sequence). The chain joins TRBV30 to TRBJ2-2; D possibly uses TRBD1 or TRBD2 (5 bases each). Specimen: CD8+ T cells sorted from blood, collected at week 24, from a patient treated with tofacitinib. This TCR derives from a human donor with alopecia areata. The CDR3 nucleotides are TGTGCCTGGAGGGCCGGGACCACGAACACCGGGGAGCTGTTTTTT. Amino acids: CAWRAGTTNTGELFF.